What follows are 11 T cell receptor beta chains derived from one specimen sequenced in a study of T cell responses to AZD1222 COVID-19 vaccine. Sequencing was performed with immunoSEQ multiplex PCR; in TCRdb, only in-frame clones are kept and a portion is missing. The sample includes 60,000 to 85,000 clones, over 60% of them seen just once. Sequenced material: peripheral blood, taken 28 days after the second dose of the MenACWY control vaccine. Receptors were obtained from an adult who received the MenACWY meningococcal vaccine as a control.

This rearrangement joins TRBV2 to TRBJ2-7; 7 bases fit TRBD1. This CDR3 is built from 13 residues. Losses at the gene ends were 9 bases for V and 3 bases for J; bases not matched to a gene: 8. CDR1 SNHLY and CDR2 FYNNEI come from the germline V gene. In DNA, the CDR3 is TGTGCCAGTTGCCGGGACAGTGTCTACGAGCAGTACTTC. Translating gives CASCRDSVYEQYF.

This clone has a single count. CDR3 DNA: TGTGCCAGCAGCCCCCAAGGAGGGTTAGGCACTGAAGCTTTCTTT. It codes for CASSPQGGLGTEAFF. The chain carries TRBV11-2 and TRBJ1-1, with no clear D. The CDR3 runs 15 residues. V lost 5 bases and J 4 bases, leaving 17 bases between the germline ends. CDR1 SGHAT and CDR2 FQNNGV come from the germline V gene.

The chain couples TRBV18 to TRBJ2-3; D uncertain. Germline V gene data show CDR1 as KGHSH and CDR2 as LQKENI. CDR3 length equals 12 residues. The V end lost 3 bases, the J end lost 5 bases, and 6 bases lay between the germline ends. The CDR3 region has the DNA TGTGCCAGCTCACCCTCTCTAGATACGCAGTATTTT. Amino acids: CASSPSLDTQYF. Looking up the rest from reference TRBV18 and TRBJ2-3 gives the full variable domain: NAGVMQNPRHLVRRRGQEARLRCSPMKGHSHVYWYRQLPEEGLKFMVYLQKENIIDESGMPKERFSAEFPKEGPSILRIQQVVRGDSAAYFCASSPSLDTQYFGPGTRLTVL.

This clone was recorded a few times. The CDR3 bases are TGTGCCAGCAGCCTAAGGAGTGTGGATGGCTACACCTTC. The encoded protein is CASSLRSVDGYTF. The J gene is TRBJ1-2, the V gene TRBV5-4; D is undetermined. Trimming removed 4 bases from V and 6 bases from J, with 13 bases in between. Per the germline V gene, CDR1 is SGHNT and CDR2 is YYREEE (reference sequence). The CDR3 has 13 residues.

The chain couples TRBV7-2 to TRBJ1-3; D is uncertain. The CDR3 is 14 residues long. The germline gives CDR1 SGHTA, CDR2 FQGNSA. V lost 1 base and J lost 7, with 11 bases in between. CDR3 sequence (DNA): TGTGCCAGCAGCTTAGGGACGGGCGGGAACACCATATATTTT. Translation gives CASSLGTGGNTIYF.

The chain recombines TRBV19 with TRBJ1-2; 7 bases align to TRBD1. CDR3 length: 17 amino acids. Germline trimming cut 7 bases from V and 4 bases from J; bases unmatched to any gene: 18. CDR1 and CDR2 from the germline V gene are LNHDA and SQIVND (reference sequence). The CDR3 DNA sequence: TGTGCCAGTAATTCCCGCCGACAGGGCAGATCCAGCTATGGCTACACCTTC. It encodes CASNSRRQGRSSYGYTF.

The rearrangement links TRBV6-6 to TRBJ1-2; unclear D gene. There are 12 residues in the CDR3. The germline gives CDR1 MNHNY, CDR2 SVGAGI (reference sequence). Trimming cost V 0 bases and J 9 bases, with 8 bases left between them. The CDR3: CASSYSEDRYTF. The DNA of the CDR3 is TGTGCCAGCAGTTACTCGGAGGATCGCTACACCTTC.

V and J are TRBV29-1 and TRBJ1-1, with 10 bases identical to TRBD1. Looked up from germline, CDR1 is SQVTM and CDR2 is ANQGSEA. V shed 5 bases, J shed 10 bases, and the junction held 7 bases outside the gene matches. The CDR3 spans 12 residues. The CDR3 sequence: CSVRTGGGGAFF. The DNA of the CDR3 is TGCAGCGTTCGGACAGGGGGTGGCGGAGCTTTCTTT.

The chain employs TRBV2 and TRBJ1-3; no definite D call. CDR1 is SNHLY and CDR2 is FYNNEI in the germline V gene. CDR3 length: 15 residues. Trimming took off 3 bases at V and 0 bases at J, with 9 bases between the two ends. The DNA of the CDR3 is TGTGCCAGCAGTGAGCGGAGGAGCTCTGGAAACACCATATATTTT. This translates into CASSERRSSGNTIYF.

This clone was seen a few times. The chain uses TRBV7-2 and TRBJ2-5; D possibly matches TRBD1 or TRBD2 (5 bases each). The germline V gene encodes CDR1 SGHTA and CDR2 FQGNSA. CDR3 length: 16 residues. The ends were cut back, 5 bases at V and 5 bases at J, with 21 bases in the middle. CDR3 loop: CASSLISGTAWETQYF. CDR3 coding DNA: TGTGCCAGCAGCCTCATTTCCGGGACGGCCTGGGAGACCCAGTACTTC. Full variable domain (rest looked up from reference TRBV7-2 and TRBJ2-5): GAGVSQSPSNKVTEKGKDVELRCDPISGHTALYWYRQSLGQGLEFLIYFQGNSAPDKSGLPSDRFSAERTGGSVSTLTIQRTQQEDSAVYLCASSLISGTAWETQYFGPGTRLLVL.

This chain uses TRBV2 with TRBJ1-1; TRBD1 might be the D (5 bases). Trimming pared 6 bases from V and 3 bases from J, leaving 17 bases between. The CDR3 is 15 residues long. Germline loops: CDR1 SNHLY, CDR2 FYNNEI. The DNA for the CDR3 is TGTGCCAGCAGAGGCGTAGGGGAGGGACACACTGAAGCTTTCTTT. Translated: CASRGVGEGHTEAFF.